Detailed here is one T cell receptor (beta chain). A read error may account for a junction end that differs from germline. The data were obtained in a study of blood T cell repertoires in COVID-19. Study overall: Italy, Spain and the United States were the sources of the convalescent and acute COVID-19 samples. T cells, B-cell-depleted T cells, or PBMCs provided the cDNA or gDNA that served as material.

Original processing notes: Reference gene primer amplification gave nucleated cell count estimates. Repertoires were generated with immunoSEQ multiplex PCR, while TCRdb's copy carries only in-frame clones and drops some. The V and J calls and clone size come from that table; D and trimming were worked out from the DNA. The table lists some 230,000 clones, 86% of them singletons. Sequenced input: peripheral blood. This receptor was identified in a man aged 25-40 years who had recovered from COVID-19.

The CDR3 DNA follows: TGCAGCGTTGACGGCCGTAAAAGGGGAGGGTATGTCTACACCTTC. The encoded protein is CSVDGRKRGGYVYTF. The chain links TRBV29-1 to TRBJ1-2; the D gene is possibly TRBD1 (5 bases). The CDR3 length is 15 residues. CDR1 and CDR2 (germline): SQVTM, ANQGSEA.